This T cell receptor (beta chain) originates from a study of T cell responses to AZD1222 COVID-19 vaccine (dated by TCRdb to 2020 to 2023). Turning to the overall study: Because spike-specific TCR depth and breadth did not differ between the two schedules, AZD1222 recipients who got a second dose at roughly 4 weeks were pooled with those who got a second dose at roughly 12 weeks. TCR sequencing covered more than 230 trial participants: 200 to 220 given two doses of AZD1222 and approximately 26 given two doses of MenACWY control vaccine. Trial participants were enrolled by age into 18-55, 56-69 and 70-plus year subgroups, with roughly 150, 30 and 60 TCR-sequenced participants respectively.

The CDR3 regions of human TCRbeta chains were analyzed by immunosequencing. In the paper's pipeline: Repertoire TCRs were checked for matches against a reference library of SARS-CoV-2-specific TCRs that had been generated using the MIRA antigen-specificity platform. Breadth was defined as the fraction of unique TCRs that were SARS-CoV-2-associated. Depth was defined as the fraction of total T cells that were SARS-CoV-2-associated. Using the MIRA data, each spike-specific TCR was mapped to the spike region that the TCR reacts to and placed in a CD4 or CD8 class. Log10-transformed breadth and depth values were compared by one-way ANOVA with Sidak's multiple comparisons tests. TCRdb carries this immuneACCESS record with in-frame sequences only. Its versions omit some clonotypes, under half of them owing to an unresolved V gene in the studies checked, with the rest unexplained. V and J calls plus clone size are reproduced from that table; the DNA served to infer D and trimming. Present in this sample are about 180,000 clones, about 89% of which were seen just once. Approximately 1.8% of the sample rests with the top ten.

This clone was seen a single time. Which antigen it targets is not known. No quality values exist for individual bases; no much larger clone is one base distant. What the authors observed across the whole study: CD4 TCRs associated with the vaccine covered the entire spike protein, and the dominant responses were in regions 160-218 and 743-854. Spike-specific TCR breadth and depth rose significantly after two AZD1222 doses compared with day 0 and with MenACWY recipients. Conclusions about previously exposed vaccinees are limited, since just five or six AZD1222 recipients were seropositive for SARS-CoV-2 at baseline. Participants were mostly white British and included more females than males, and it was suggested by the authors that clonal diversity may have been underestimated. Because no day 14 peak-response samples were available, repertoires were characterized only after the peak T cell response. In the small 56-69-year group, the increase in depth fell short of significance, most likely because of low power. Epitopes outside the regions mutated in the B.1.351 and B.1.1.7 variants were reportedly recognized by nearly half of the unique spike-specific TCRs.

The time point label of this sample denotes: baseline before first vaccination. Vaccinee samples were obtained from the UK trials COV001 and COV002, which included a single-blind randomized controlled phase 2/3 trial of AZD1222 (ChAdOx1 nCoV-19) in healthy adults. For TCRbeta chain sequencing, PBMC samples from trial participants were taken at day 0 and at day 28 after the second dose. V and J are truncated by 2 bases and 5 bases respectively, leaving an intervening sequence of 15 bases. Inclusive of the bounding cysteine and phenylalanine, the CDR3 is 15 residues long. Solely the CDR3 DNA is kept, with 45 bases framed from the first base. The CDR1 and CDR2 encoded by the germline V gene are MNHNS and SASEGT.

The sequence was obtained from an adult in good health. This chain is built from TRBV6-1 and TRBJ1-1, with TRBD1 tentatively as D gene (5 bases match). The source material was peripheral blood, sampled on day 0 of AZD1222 vaccination. The DNA is as follows: TGTGCCAGCAGTGAATCGAGGGACGGGCGGACTGAAGCTTTCTTT. Its translation is CASSESRDGRTEAFF.